The clone carrying this T cell receptor (gamma chain) appeared many times. Its antigen remains unknown. TCRdb attributes to this sequence the protein of a much larger clone, which differs from the DNA translation at residue 10; a read error is likely, and the protein displayed is translated from the DNA. Each sorted gammadelta sample had TRG and TRD chains sequenced. TCRdb re-called clones from the multiplex PCR reads using CATT. This sample has tens of thousands of gamma-chain clones, with roughly 1.4% found just once. The sample belongs to a study of γδ T cells in repeated Plasmodium falciparum infection. Study-level findings and limits: Vgamma9/Vdelta2+ T cells showed a stable polyclonal repertoire with shared TCRgamma sequences.

This CDR3 spans 15 amino acids. V lost 1 base and J lost 6; bases outside the gene matches: 12. Germline V gene sequence: CDR1 GITISATS, CDR2 ISYDGTV (reference sequence). Flow sorting of PBMC yielded separate Vgamma9/Vdelta2+ and Vdelta2-negative gammadelta T cell populations for bulk repertoire analysis. This TCR was sampled from a pool of human donors (malaria-infected and uninfected, not separated). Sequenced: gamma-delta T cells from blood. The chain uses TRGV9 and TRGJ1 or TRGJ2. The J gene, missing from TCRdb, was assigned here through DNA to germline matching. In DNA, the CDR3 is TGTGCCTTGTGGGAGGTTACTAGAACCTGTTATAAGAAACTCTTT. Protein product: CALWEVTRTCYKKLF.